This T cell receptor (beta chain) was sequenced in a study of T cell responses to AZD1222 COVID-19 vaccine. Study as a whole: Second doses at about 4 or about 12 weeks were pooled. General study results and limits: Among AZD1222 vaccinees, only 5 to 7 were seropositive at baseline.

Remarks on this clone: Its antigen remains unidentified.

The repertoire was sequenced with immunoSEQ multiplex PCR; TCRdb's copy has only in-frame clones and lacks some. In the table there are some 170,000 clones, roughly nine tenths of which are singletons. CDR3 length: 14 residues. The germline V and J ends were trimmed by 7 bases and 3 bases, with 16 bases remaining between them. CDR1 is SQVTM and CDR2 is ANQGSEA in the germline V gene. This clonotype originated in an adult in good health. The sample was peripheral blood, taken on day 0 of AZD1222 vaccination. The gene calls are TRBV29-1 and TRBJ2-1, with no clear D. DNA for the CDR3: TGCAGCGGCCGCTTTAGCAGTAACTACAATGAGCAGTTCTTC. It specifies CSGRFSSNYNEQFF.